The clone carrying this TCR beta chain was seen at least ten times. Its specificity is unknown. The data are from a study of T cells after yellow fever vaccination. A universal primer site and UMIs were added as TCR cDNA was made by 5'RACE template switching. One entry per CDR3 protein, called by TCRdb with MiXCR from the 5' RACE reads. The table includes a few hundred thousand distinct CDR3 sequences, 3.6% detected once. The CDR3 is 18 amino acids. Germline V gene sequence: CDR1 LGHNA, CDR2 YSLEER. V lost 0 bases and J 6 bases, leaving 23 bases between the germline ends. Findings and limits, study-wide: Weaker, the secondary response peaked sooner, at day 5 versus 15.

This specimen consisted of PBMCs, obtained 15 days after the yellow fever booster vaccination. The chain uses TRBV4-3 and TRBJ1-1; tentatively, D is TRBD1 (5 bases). This sequence originates from a man in his late teens or twenties who received the YFV17D yellow fever vaccine. This chain's CDR3 is CASSQEGLGRGLGPEAFF. For the CDR3, the DNA is TGCGCCAGCAGCCAAGAAGGCCTTGGTAGGGGCCTAGGCCCTGAAGCTTTCTTT.